One T cell receptor (beta chain) is described in this entry. Its antigen is undetermined. Time point defined: newly diagnosed GD, antithyroid drugs for less than 3 months. The TCR library used RNA extracted from PBMCs. Nine milliliters of peripheral blood went into EDTA tubes. The CDR3 consists of 13 residues. CDR1 is LNHDA, CDR2 SQIVND, per germline (reference sequence). This record comes from a study of regulatory T cells in long-lasting Graves disease. Whole-study findings and limits: Persistent disease preferred TRBV28, TRBJ1-2 and TRBJ2-5; new disease, TRBV20-1 and TRBJ2-1.

To make TCR beta libraries, researchers used iRepertoire HTBI primers and Arm-PCR of CDR3 regions. TCRdb reprocessed the multiplex PCR reads with MiXCR, giving one entry per CDR3 protein. The sample includes 400,000 to 500,000 distinct CDR3 sequences, 12% to 15% of them seen just once. These same records also appear under a second study, on T cells in Graves' hyperthyroidism and ophthalmopathy. From that study: During a first-round RT-PCR of the TCR CDR3, the HTBI primer set was used. In blood, most of the thyroid clonotypes expanded above 0.001 were also present.

This TCR was sampled from a woman in her fifties or sixties with Graves disease. Source: peripheral blood mononuclear cells (PBMCs), taken at new diagnosis, from a patient treated with antithyroid drugs. The chain is built from TRBV19 and TRBJ2-1; weak D call: TRBD1 (6 bases). The DNA end favors TRBJ2-5, so the J call may be wrong. DNA for the CDR3: TGTGCCAGTGGTTCCGGGACAAGGGAGACCCAGTACTTC. Its translation: CASGSGTRETQYF.